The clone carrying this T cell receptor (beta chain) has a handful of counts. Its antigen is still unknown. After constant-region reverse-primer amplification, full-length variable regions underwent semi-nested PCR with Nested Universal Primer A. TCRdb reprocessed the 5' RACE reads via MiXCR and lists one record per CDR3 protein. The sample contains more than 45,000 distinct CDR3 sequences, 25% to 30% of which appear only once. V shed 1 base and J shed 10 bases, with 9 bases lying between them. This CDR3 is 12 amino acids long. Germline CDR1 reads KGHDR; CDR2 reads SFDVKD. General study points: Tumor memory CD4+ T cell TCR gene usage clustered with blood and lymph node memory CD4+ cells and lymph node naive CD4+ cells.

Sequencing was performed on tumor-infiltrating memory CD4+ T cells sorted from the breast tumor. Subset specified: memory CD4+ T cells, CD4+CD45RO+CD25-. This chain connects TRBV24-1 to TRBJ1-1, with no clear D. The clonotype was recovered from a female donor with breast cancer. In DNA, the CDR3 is TGTGCCACCAGTGATTTAGGCAGTCGAGCTTTCTTT. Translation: CATSDLGSRAFF.